These 22 T cell receptor beta chains were sequenced from one sample in a study of blood T cell repertoires in COVID-19. The method was immunoSEQ multiplex PCR; TCRdb's version includes in-frame clones alone and lacks a portion of them. The sample shows about 160,000 clones, roughly 80% of them seen only once. Sequencing used peripheral blood. These receptors were taken from a man in his sixties or seventies with acute or convalescent COVID-19.

A single count supports this clone. The genes are TRBV6-5 and TRBJ2-7, with 8 bases matching TRBD2. This CDR3 is 14 amino acids long. Trimming at V came to 7 bases and at J to 2 bases, leaving 7 bases not matched to a gene. Germline assignment: CDR1 MNHEY and CDR2 SVGAGI. DNA for the CDR3: TGTGCCAGCATGGGGGGACTAGTCGCCTACGAGCAGTACTTC. Translation gives CASMGGLVAYEQYF.

V is TRBV6-5 and J is TRBJ1-1; D gene unclear. From germline, CDR1 is MNHEY and CDR2 SVGAGI. The V end lost 3 bases, the J end lost 0 bases, and 14 bases lay between the germline ends. The length of the CDR3 is 16 residues. This CDR3 is CASSYRPLGVNTEAFF. The CDR3 DNA reads TGTGCCAGCAGTTATCGGCCCCTCGGGGTGAACACTGAAGCTTTCTTT.

The V gene is TRBV10-1, the J gene TRBJ2-3, with 7 positions matching TRBD2. The CDR3 contains 14 residues. Trimming removed 2 bases from V and 4 bases from J; junction bases left unmatched: 3. The germline CDR1 and CDR2 sequences are WNHNN and SYGVQD (reference sequence). CDR3 nucleotide sequence: TGCGCCAGCAGTGAGCTAGCGGCGTCAGATACGCAGTATTTT. Its protein is CASSELAASDTQYF.

This clone showed up just a few times. This CDR3 is CASSLVTSSFYGYTF. The CDR3 bases are TGTGCCAGCAGCTTGGTAACGTCAAGCTTTTATGGCTACACCTTC. This chain links TRBV5-8 with TRBJ1-2; no firm D call. The V and J ends lost 0 bases and 5 bases respectively, with 14 bases between them. CDR1 is SGHTS and CDR2 is YDEGEE in the germline V gene. The CDR3 spans 15 residues.

J is TRBJ2-7 and V is TRBV7-9, with 11 bases aligning to TRBD2. The CDR3 has 17 amino acids. The V segment lost 7 bases and the J segment 1 base; nucleotides outside the gene matches: 12. Germline V gives CDR1 SEHNR, CDR2 FQNEAQ (reference sequence). The CDR3 spells CASNRLAGHVISYEQYF. DNA of the CDR3: TGTGCCAGCAACAGACTAGCGGGACATGTTATTTCCTACGAGCAGTACTTC. The full variable domain, its missing parts supplied by reference TRBV7-9 and TRBJ2-7, is DTGVSQNPRHKITKRGQNVTFRCDPISEHNRLYWYRQTLGQGPEFLTYFQNEAQLEKSRLLSDRFSAERPKGSFSTLEIQRTEQGDSAMYLCASNRLAGHVISYEQYFGPGTRLTVT.

This chain uses TRBV12-5 with TRBJ2-3; D might be TRBD1 (6 bases). This CDR3 is built from 15 residues. V lost 7 bases and J 1 base, leaving 15 bases between the germline ends. Per germline, CDR1 LGHNT and CDR2 FRNRAP. CDR3 in amino acids: CASAPRTERTDTQYF. The DNA of the CDR3 is TGTGCTAGTGCCCCCCGGACAGAGCGCACAGATACGCAGTATTTT.

The V call is TRBV27, the J call TRBJ1-6; D is perhaps TRBD1 (5 bases). Germline CDR1 reads MNHEY; CDR2 reads SMNVEV (reference sequence). The CDR3 totals 16 residues. V lost 2 bases and J lost 2, with 10 bases in between. Here the CDR3 reads CASSLTRVAYNSPLHF. The CDR3 DNA is TGTGCCAGCAGTTTAACCAGGGTTGCCTATAATTCACCCCTCCACTTT.

The chain employs TRBV5-1 and TRBJ2-5; TRBD1 is a possible D gene (6 bases). The V and J ends lost 0 bases and 3 bases respectively, with 12 bases between them. Germline CDR1 is SGHRS and CDR2 is YFSETQ. This CDR3 region has 15 residues. In nucleotides, the CDR3 is TGCGCCAGCAGCTTGGGGGGGCGCCCTGAAGAGACCCAGTACTTC. Translating it yields CASSLGGRPEETQYF.

The V and J genes are TRBV19 and TRBJ1-4; no clear D gene. The V and J ends lost 3 bases and 2 bases respectively, with 4 bases between them. The germline gives CDR1 LNHDA, CDR2 SQIVND (reference sequence). The CDR3 covers 13 residues. CDR3 residues: CASSIVTNEKLFF. The CDR3 bases are TGTGCCAGTAGTATCGTGACTAATGAAAAACTGTTTTTT.

The chain carries TRBV14 and TRBJ1-6; TRBD1 matches 8 bases. This CDR3 has 14 residues. J lost 10 bases, V lost 1 base, and 3 bases had no gene match. From germline, CDR1 is SGHDN and CDR2 FVKESK. DNA for the CDR3: TGTGCCAGCAGCCAAGGACAGGGGAGGTCACCCCTCCACTTT. Amino acids: CASSQGQGRSPLHF.

The genes are TRBV18 and TRBJ1-5; 7 positions match TRBD1. Germline trimming cut 3 bases from V and 4 bases from J; bases unmatched to any gene: 3. CDR1 is KGHSH and CDR2 is LQKENI in the germline V gene. The length of the CDR3 is 14 residues. The CDR3 DNA sequence: TGTGCCAGCTCACCGACAGGGATGAATCAGCCCCAGCATTTT. This translates into CASSPTGMNQPQHF.

V and J are TRBV28 and TRBJ2-3, with 7 bases aligning to TRBD2. V shed 5 bases, J shed 0 bases, and the junction held 8 bases outside the gene matches. The CDR3 extends over 16 amino acids. The V gene's germline CDR1 is MDHEN and CDR2 SYDVKM. CDR3 DNA: TGTGCCAGCAGTCCCCTCTTCGGGAGGAGCACAGATACGCAGTATTTT. Amino acids: CASSPLFGRSTDTQYF.

V usage is TRBV30 and J usage is TRBJ1-3; tentatively, D is TRBD1 (5 bases). V lost 0 bases, J lost 0 bases, and 6 bases lay in between. Germline V gives CDR1 GTSNPN, CDR2 SVGIG (reference sequence). This CDR3 has 14 residues. The CDR3, as DNA: TGTGCCTGGAGTGTAGACAGCTCTGGAAACACCATATATTTT. This codes for CAWSVDSSGNTIYF.

The rearrangement uses TRBV6-1 and TRBJ2-7, with D perhaps matching TRBD1 (6 bases). Trimming took off 0 bases at V and 1 base at J, with 13 bases between the two ends. CDR3 length: 16 residues. The germline V gene has CDR1 MNHNS and CDR2 SASEGT. The CDR3 nucleotides are TGTGCCAGCAGTGAAGCGCTAACAGGGCCGTCCTACGAGCAGTACTTC. Translated, it gives CASSEALTGPSYEQYF.

J is TRBJ2-7 and V is TRBV5-1; 8 bases line up with TRBD1. Germline lookup yields CDR1 SGHRS and CDR2 YFSETQ. This CDR3 region has 15 residues. V was pared by 1 base and J by 4 bases, with 7 bases of the junction left unmatched. The CDR3 protein is CASSLMGTGPYEQYF. The DNA of the CDR3 is TGCGCCAGCAGCTTGATGGGGACAGGTCCTTACGAGCAGTACTTC.

The chain uses TRBV4-1 and TRBJ1-2; D is perhaps TRBD1 (5 bases). Between the trimmed V and J ends, which lost 0 bases and 4 bases, there was a span of 12 bases. CDR3 length: 15 residues. The germline gives CDR1 MGHRA, CDR2 YSYEKL. CDR3 nucleotide sequence: TGCGCCAGCAGCCAAGAGGGAATCAGGGCCTATGGCTACACCTTC. Translating gives CASSQEGIRAYGYTF.

The rearrangement uses TRBV7-3 and TRBJ2-3, with TRBD2 matching 9 bases. The junction had 7 bases not matched to a gene; V was cut back by 7 bases and J by 2 bases. CDR1 and CDR2 (germline): SGHTA, FQGTGA. This CDR3 has 15 amino acids. The CDR3: CASTPAGGLTDTQYF. DNA of the CDR3: TGTGCCAGCACCCCAGCGGGAGGCCTCACAGATACGCAGTATTTT.

The rearrangement joins TRBV6-5 to TRBJ2-7; 7 bases agree with TRBD1. V trimming: 6 bases; J trimming: 2 bases; junction bases outside the gene matches: 7. The CDR3 covers 14 residues. CDR1 is MNHEY, CDR2 SVGAGI, per germline. DNA of the CDR3: TGTGCCAGCAGGAAACCGGGACAGCCCTACGAGCAGTACTTC. This encodes CASRKPGQPYEQYF.

The chain uses TRBV24-1 and TRBJ1-1; 9 bases align to TRBD1. Germline V gene lookup returns CDR1 KGHDR and CDR2 SFDVKD. The V and J ends lost 7 bases and 4 bases, in that order; junction bases with no gene match: 3. The CDR3 is 13 residues long. The CDR3 sequence is CATRTTGGTEAFF. DNA for the CDR3: TGTGCCACCAGAACGACAGGGGGCACTGAAGCTTTCTTT.

The chain links TRBV6-5 to TRBJ2-7; D is possibly TRBD2 (6 bases). V was cut by 0 bases and J by 2 bases, with 8 bases left in between. Germline V gene sequence: CDR1 MNHEY, CDR2 SVGAGI. CDR3 length: 14 amino acids. CDR3 region: CASSYSGTAYEQYF. DNA of the CDR3: TGTGCCAGCAGTTACTCAGGGACTGCCTACGAGCAGTACTTC.

This chain uses TRBV10-3 with TRBJ1-5, with 9 nucleotides matching TRBD1. Looked up from germline, CDR1 is ENHRY and CDR2 is SYGVKD. This CDR3 region has 15 residues. The J segment lost 1 base and the V segment lost 6 bases, leaving 4 bases of the junction unmatched. CDR3 protein: CAISPGTGSNQPQHF. For the CDR3, the DNA is TGTGCCATCAGCCCCGGGACAGGGAGCAATCAGCCCCAGCATTTT.

This clone has only a few counts. This chain connects TRBV28 to TRBJ2-1; 9 positions match TRBD2. This CDR3 spans 15 amino acids. Trimming took 4 bases from V and 9 from J; bases not matched to a gene: 10. Germline V CDR1 and CDR2: MDHEN, SYDVKM. Written as DNA, the CDR3 is TGTGCCAGCAGTTCCACGGGACTAGCCCGCGGTGAGCAGTTCTTC. This translates into CASSSTGLARGEQFF.